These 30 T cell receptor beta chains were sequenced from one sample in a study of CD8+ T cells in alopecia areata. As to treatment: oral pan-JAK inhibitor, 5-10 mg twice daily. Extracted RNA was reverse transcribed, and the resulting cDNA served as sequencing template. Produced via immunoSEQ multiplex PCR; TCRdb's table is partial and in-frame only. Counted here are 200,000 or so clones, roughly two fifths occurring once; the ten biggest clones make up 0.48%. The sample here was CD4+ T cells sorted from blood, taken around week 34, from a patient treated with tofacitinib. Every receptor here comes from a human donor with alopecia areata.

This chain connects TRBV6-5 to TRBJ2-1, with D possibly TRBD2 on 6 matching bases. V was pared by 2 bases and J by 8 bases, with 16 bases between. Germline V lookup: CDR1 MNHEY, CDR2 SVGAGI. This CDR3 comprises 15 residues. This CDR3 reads CASSYQGGAADEQFF. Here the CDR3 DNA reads TGTGCCAGCAGTTACCAGGGCGGGGCGGCGGATGAGCAGTTCTTC.

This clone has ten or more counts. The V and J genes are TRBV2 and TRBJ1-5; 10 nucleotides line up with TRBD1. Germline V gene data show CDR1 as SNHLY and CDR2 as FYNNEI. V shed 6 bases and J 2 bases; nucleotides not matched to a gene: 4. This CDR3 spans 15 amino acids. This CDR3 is CASRVGTGGNQPQHF. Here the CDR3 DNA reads TGTGCCAGCAGGGTCGGGACAGGGGGCAATCAGCCCCAGCATTTT.

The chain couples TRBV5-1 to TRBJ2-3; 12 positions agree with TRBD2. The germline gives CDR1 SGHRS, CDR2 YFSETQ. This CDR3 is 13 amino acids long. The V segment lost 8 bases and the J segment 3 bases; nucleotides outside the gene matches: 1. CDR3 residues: CASTSGGTDTQYF. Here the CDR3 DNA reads TGCGCCAGTACTAGCGGGGGGACAGATACGCAGTATTTT.

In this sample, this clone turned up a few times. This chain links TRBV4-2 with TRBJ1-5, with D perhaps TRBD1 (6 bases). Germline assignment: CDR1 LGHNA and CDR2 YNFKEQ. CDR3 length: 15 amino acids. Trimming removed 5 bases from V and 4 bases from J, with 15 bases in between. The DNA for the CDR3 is TGTGCCAGCAGCGAAGGCGACAGGCCTAATCAGCCCCAGCATTTT. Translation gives CASSEGDRPNQPQHF.

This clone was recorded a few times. CDR3 protein: CASSINPPGSTSIYEQYF. As DNA, the CDR3 is TGTGCCAGCAGCATTAATCCCCCAGGGTCCACCTCGATCTACGAGCAGTACTTC. J is TRBJ2-7 and V is TRBV7-3; D perhaps matches TRBD1 (5 bases). This CDR3 region has 18 residues. V lost 5 bases, J lost 3 bases, and 26 bases lay in between. From germline, CDR1 is SGHTA and CDR2 FQGTGA.

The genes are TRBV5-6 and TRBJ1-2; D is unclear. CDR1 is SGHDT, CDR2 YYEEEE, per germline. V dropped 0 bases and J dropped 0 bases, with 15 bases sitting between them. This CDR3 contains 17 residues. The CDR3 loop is CASSLAPWVGANYGYTF. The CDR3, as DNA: TGTGCCAGCAGCTTGGCCCCTTGGGTAGGCGCTAACTATGGCTACACCTTC.

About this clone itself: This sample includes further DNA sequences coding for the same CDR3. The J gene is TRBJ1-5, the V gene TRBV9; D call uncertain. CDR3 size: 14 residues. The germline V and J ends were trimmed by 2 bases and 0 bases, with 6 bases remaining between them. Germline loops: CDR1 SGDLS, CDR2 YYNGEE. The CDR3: CASSVADSNQPQHF. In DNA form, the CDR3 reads TGTGCCAGCAGCGTCGCAGATAGCAATCAGCCCCAGCATTTT. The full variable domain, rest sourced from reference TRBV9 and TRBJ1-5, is DSGVTQTPKHLITATGQRVTLRCSPRSGDLSVYWYQQSLDQGLQFLIQYYNGEERAKGNILERFSAQQFPDLHSELNLSSLELGDSALYFCASSVADSNQPQHFGDGTRLSIL.

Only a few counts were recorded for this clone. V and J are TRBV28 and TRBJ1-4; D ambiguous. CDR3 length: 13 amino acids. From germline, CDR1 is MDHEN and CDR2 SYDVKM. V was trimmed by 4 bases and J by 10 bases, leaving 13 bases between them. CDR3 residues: CASSYDAPGKLFF. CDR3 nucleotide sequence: TGTGCCAGCAGTTACGACGCCCCGGGAAAACTGTTTTTT.

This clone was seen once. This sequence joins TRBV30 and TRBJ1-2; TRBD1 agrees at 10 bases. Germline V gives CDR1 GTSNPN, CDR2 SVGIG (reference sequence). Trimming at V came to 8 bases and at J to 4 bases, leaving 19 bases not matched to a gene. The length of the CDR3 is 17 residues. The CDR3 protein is CAGTIDRGLLPSYGYTF. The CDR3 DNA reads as TGTGCCGGAACAATCGACAGGGGGCTATTGCCATCCTATGGCTACACCTTC.

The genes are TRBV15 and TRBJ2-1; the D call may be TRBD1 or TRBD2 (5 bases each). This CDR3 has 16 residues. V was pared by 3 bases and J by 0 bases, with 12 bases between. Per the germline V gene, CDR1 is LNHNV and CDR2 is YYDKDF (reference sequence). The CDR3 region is CATSSGTGSSYNEQFF. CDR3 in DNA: TGTGCCACCAGCAGTGGGACGGGGAGCTCCTACAATGAGCAGTTCTTC.

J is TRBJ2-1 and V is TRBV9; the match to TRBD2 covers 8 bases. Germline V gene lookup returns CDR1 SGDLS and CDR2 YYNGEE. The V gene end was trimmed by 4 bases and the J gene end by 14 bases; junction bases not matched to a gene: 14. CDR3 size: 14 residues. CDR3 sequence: CASSSDPTGTRKFF. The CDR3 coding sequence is TGTGCCAGCAGCAGTGATCCCACCGGGACTAGAAAGTTCTTC.

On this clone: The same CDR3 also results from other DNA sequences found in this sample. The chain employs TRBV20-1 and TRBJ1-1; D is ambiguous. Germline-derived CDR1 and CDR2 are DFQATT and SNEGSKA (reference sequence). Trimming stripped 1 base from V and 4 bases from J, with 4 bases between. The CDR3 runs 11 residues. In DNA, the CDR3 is TGCAGTGCTAGAGTTGGCACTGAAGCTTTCTTT. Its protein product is CSARVGTEAFF.

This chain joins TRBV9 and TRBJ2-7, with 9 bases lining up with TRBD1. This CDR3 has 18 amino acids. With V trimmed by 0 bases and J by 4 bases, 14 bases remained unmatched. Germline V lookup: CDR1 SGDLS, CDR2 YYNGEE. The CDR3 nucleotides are TGTGCCAGCAGCGTAGGTGCCGGACACGGGACAGGGTCGTACGAGCAGTACTTC. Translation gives CASSVGAGHGTGSYEQYF.

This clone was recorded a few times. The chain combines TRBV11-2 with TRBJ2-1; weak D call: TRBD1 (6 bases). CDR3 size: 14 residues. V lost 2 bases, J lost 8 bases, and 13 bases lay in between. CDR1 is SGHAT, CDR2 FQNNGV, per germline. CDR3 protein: CASSLSRGKDEQFF. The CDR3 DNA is TGTGCCAGCAGCTTAAGCAGGGGCAAAGATGAGCAGTTCTTC.

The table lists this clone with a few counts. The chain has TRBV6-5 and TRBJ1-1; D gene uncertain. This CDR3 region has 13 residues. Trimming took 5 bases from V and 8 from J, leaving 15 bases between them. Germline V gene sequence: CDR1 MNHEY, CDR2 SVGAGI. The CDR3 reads CASSRSGVAEAFF. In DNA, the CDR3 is TGTGCCAGCAGTCGTAGCGGGGTTGCGGAAGCTTTCTTT.

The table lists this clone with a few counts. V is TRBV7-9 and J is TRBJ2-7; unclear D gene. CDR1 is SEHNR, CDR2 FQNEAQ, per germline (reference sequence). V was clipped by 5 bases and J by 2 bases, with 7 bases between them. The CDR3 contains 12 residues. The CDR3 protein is CASSLEAYEQYF. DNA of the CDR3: TGTGCCAGCAGCCTGGAAGCCTACGAGCAGTACTTC.

This chain's CDR3 is CASSFAEGATNEKLFF. The CDR3 region has the DNA TGTGCCAGCAGCTTCGCCGAGGGGGCAACTAATGAAAAACTGTTTTTT. The genes are TRBV7-9 and TRBJ1-4, with D tentatively TRBD1 (6 bases). V was cut by 3 bases and J by 0 bases, with 11 bases left in between. The germline V gene encodes CDR1 SEHNR and CDR2 FQNEAQ (reference sequence). This CDR3 comprises 16 residues. Full variable domain (outside the CDR3, taken from reference TRBV7-9 and TRBJ1-4): DTGVSQNPRHKITKRGQNVTFRCDPISEHNRLYWYRQTLGQGPEFLTYFQNEAQLEKSRLLSDRFSAERPKGSFSTLEIQRTEQGDSAMYLCASSFAEGATNEKLFFGSGTQLSVL.

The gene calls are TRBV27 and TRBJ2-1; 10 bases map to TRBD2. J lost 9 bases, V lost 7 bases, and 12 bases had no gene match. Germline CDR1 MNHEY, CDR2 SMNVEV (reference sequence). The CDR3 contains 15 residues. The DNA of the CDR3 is TGTGCCAGCAAACTTCGGACTAGCGGTGGTAGTGAGCAGTTCTTC. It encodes CASKLRTSGGSEQFF.

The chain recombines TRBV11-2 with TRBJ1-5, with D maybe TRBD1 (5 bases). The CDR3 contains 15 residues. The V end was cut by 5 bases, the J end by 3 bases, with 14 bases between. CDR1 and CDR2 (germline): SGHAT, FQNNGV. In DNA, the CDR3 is TGTGCCAGCAGCCCTGGTCCAGGGTCCAATCAGCCCCAGCATTTT. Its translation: CASSPGPGSNQPQHF.

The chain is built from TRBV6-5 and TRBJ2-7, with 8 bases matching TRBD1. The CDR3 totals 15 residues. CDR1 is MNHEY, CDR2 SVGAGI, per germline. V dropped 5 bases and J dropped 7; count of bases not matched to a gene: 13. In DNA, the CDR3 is TGTGCCAGCAGTCAGTCGGGTCAGGGGGCGTTAGAGCAGTACTTC. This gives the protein CASSQSGQGALEQYF.

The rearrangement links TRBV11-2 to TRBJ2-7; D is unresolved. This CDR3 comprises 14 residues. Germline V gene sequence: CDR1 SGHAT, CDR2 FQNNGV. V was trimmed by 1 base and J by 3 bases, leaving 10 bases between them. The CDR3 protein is CASSLGRHHYEQYF. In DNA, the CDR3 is TGTGCCAGCAGCTTAGGAAGACACCACTACGAGCAGTACTTC.

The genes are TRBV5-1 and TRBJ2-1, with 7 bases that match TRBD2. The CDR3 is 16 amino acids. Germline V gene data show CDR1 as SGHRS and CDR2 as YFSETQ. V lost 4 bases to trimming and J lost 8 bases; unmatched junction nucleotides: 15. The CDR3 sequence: CASSLRSGTTGYEQFF. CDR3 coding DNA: TGCGCCAGCAGCCTCCGCAGCGGGACCACCGGCTATGAGCAGTTCTTC.

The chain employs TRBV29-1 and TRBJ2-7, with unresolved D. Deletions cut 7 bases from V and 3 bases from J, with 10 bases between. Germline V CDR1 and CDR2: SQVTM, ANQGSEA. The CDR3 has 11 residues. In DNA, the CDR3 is TGCAGCGGCCGATCTAACTACGAGCAGTACTTC. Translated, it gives CSGRSNYEQYF.

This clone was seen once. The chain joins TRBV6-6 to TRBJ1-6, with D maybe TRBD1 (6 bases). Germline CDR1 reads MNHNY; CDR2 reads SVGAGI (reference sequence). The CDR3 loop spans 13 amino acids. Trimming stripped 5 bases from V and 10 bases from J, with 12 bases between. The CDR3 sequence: CASSVQGSSPLHF. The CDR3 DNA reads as TGTGCCAGCAGTGTACAGGGTAGCTCACCCCTCCACTTT.

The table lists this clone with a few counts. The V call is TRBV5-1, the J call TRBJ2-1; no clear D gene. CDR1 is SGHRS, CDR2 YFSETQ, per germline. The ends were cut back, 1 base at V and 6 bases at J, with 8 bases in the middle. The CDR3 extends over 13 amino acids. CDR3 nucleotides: TGCGCCAGCAGCTTGTATGGAGTCAATGAGCAGTTCTTC. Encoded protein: CASSLYGVNEQFF.

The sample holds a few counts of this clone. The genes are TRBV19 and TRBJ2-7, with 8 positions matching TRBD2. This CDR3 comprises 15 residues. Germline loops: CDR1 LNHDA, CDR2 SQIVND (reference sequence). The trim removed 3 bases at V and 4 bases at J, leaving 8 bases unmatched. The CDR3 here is CASSIISGVLYEQYF. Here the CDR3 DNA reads TGTGCCAGTAGTATCATTAGCGGGGTCCTTTACGAGCAGTACTTC.

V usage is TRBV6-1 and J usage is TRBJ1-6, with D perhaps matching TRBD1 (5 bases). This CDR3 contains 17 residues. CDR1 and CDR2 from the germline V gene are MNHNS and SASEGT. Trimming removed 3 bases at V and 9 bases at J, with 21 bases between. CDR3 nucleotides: TGTGCCAGCAGTGACGGGTTAATTGGCAGGGAAAGTTCACCCCTCCACTTT. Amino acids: CASSDGLIGRESSPLHF.

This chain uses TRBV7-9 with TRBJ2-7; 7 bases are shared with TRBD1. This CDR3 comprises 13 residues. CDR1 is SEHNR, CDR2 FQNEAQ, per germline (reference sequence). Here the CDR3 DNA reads TGTGCCAGCAGCTTATTAGAGGGACAGCCCCCCGGAGTC. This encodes CASSLLEGQPPGV.

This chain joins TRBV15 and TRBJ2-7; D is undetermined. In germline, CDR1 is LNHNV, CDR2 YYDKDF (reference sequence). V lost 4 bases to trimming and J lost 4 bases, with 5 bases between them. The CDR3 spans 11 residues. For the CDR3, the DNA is TGTGCCACCAGCACCGCTTACGAGCAGTACTTC. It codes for CATSTAYEQYF.

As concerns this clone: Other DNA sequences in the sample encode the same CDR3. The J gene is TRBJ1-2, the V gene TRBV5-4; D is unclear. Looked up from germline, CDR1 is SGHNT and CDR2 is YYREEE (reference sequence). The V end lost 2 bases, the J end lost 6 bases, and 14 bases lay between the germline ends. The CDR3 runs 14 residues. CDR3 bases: TGTGCCAGCAGCTTAAGGTTTAAGGGAGATGGCTACACCTTC. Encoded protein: CASSLRFKGDGYTF. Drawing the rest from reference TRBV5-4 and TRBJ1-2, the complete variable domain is ETGVTQSPTHLIKTRGQQVTLRCSSQSGHNTVSWYQQALGQGPQFIFQYYREEENGRGNFPPRFSGLQFPNYSSELNVNALELDDSALYLCASSLRFKGDGYTFGSGTRLTVV.